The subject of this entry is one TCR beta chain. Its antigen is unidentified. Method: immunoSEQ multiplex PCR; TCRdb's copy keeps in-frame clones and lacks some. The sample consists of about 710,000 clones, roughly 72% of them appearing once. Germline-derived CDR1 and CDR2 are LNHDA and SQIVND (reference sequence). This CDR3 has 14 residues. The V end was cut by 1 base, the J end by 6 bases, with 12 bases between. The sample is drawn from a study of shared clonotypes between healthy human individuals. Study-level findings and limits: Among the subsets, naive ones generally showed larger estimated richness than memory ones. The genetic and exposure-history diversity represented was limited by few donors.

None of the donors, who were healthy HIV-negative adults, had recently had acute infections or vaccinations. Every donor, a Caucasian adult, lived in Nashville, Tennessee. Sequencing input: memory CD4+ T cells sorted from blood. The sample's subset: CD45RA-negative fraction. This sequence joins TRBV19 and TRBJ1-1; no definite D call. This sequence originates from a woman aged 25 to 39 in good health. The CDR3 protein is CASSIAGLTAEAFF. In DNA, the CDR3 is TGTGCCAGTAGTATAGCGGGCCTTACCGCTGAAGCTTTCTTT. Full variable domain (outside the CDR3, taken from reference TRBV19 and TRBJ1-1): DGGITQSPKYLFRKEGQNVTLSCEQNLNHDAMYWYRQDPGQGLRLIYYSQIVNDFQKGDIAEGYSVSREKKESFPLTVTSAQKNPTAFYLCASSIAGLTAEAFFGQGTRLTVV.